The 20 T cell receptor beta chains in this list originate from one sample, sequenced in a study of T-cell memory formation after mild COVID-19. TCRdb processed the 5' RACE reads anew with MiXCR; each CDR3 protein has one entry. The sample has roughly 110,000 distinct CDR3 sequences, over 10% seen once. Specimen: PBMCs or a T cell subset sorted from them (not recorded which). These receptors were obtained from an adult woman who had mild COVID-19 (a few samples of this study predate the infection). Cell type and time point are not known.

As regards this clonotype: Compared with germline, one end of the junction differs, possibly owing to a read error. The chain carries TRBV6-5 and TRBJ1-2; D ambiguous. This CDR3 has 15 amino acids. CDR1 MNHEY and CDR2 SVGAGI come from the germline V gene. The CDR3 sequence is CASSYSGVGAGGLRF. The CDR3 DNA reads TGTGCCAGCAGTTACTCCGGGGTAGGCGCGGGAGGGCTCCGCTTC.

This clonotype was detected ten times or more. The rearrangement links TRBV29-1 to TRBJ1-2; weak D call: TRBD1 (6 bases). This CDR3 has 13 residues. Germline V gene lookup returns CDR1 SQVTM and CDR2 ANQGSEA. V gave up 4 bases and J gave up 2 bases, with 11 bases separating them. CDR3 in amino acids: CSVAGQTNYGYTF. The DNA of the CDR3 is TGCAGCGTTGCGGGACAAACAAACTATGGCTACACCTTC.

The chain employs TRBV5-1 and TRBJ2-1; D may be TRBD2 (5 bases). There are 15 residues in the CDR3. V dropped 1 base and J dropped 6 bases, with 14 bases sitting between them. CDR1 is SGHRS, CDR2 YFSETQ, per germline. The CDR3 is CASSLLGLGVNEQFF. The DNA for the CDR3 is TGCGCCAGCAGCTTGTTGGGTCTCGGGGTCAATGAGCAGTTCTTC.

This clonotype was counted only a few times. CDR3 protein: CASSQDWGSVNYNEQFF. In nucleotides, the CDR3 is TGTGCCAGCAGCCAAGACTGGGGTTCCGTCAATTACAATGAGCAGTTCTTC. V usage is TRBV4-2 and J usage is TRBJ2-1; the D is unclear. There are 17 residues in the CDR3. Looked up from germline, CDR1 is LGHNA and CDR2 is YNFKEQ. The ends were cut back, 0 bases at V and 4 bases at J, with 16 bases in the middle.

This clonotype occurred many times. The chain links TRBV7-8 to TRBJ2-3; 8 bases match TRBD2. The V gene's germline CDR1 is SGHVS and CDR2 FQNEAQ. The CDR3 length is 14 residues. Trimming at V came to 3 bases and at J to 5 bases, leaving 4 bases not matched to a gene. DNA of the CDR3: TGTGCCAGCAGCTTTTGGCGGGAGGAAGATACGCAGTATTTT. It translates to CASSFWREEDTQYF.

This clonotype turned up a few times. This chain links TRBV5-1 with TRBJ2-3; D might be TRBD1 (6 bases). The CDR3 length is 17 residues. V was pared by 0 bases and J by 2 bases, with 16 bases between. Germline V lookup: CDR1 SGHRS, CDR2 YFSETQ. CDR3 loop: CASSLGTTGPATDTQYF. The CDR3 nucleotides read TGCGCCAGCAGCTTGGGGACGACAGGCCCCGCCACAGATACGCAGTATTTT.

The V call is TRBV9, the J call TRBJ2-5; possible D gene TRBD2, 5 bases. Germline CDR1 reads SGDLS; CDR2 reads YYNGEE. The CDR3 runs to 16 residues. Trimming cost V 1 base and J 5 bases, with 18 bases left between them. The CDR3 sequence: CASSVYGKGSAETQYF. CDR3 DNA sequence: TGTGCCAGCAGCGTATACGGGAAGGGTTCTGCGGAGACCCAGTACTTC. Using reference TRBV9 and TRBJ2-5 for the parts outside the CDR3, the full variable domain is DSGVTQTPKHLITATGQRVTLRCSPRSGDLSVYWYQQSLDQGLQFLIQYYNGEERAKGNILERFSAQQFPDLHSELNLSSLELGDSALYFCASSVYGKGSAETQYFGPGTRLLVL.

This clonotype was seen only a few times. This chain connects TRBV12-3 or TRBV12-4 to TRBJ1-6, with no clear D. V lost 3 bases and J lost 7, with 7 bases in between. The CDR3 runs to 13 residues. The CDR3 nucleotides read TGTGCCAGCAGTTTGGGGAAGAATTCACCCCTCCACTTT. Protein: CASSLGKNSPLHF.

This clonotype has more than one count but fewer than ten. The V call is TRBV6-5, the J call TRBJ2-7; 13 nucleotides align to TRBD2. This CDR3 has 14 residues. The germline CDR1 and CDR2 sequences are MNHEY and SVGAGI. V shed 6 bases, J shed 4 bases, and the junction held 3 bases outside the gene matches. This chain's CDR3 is CASSEGLAGYEQYF. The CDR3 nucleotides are TGTGCCAGCAGCGAGGGACTAGCGGGATACGAGCAGTACTTC.

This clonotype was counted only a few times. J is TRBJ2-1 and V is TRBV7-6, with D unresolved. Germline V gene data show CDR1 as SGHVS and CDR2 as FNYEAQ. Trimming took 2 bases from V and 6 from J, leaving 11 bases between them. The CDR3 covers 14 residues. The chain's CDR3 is CASSLKGPVNEQFF. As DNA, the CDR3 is TGTGCCAGCAGCTTAAAAGGGCCGGTCAATGAGCAGTTCTTC.

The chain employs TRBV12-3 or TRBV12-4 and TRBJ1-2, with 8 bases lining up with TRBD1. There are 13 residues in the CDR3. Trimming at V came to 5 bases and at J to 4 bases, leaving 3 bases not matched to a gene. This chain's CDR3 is CASSRDRTYGYTF. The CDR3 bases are TGTGCCAGCAGTCGGGACAGGACCTATGGCTACACCTTC.

The CDR3 coding sequence is TGCGCCAGCTTGGTGGGCACTGAAGCTTTCTTT. As protein: CASLVGTEAFF. V is TRBV4-1 and J is TRBJ1-1; the D is unclear. This CDR3 spans 11 amino acids. Germline V gene sequence: CDR1 MGHRA, CDR2 YSYEKL. V was shortened by 8 bases and J by 4 bases, with 8 bases between the two germline ends.

This chain's CDR3 is CASSLLTSPATDTQYF. DNA for the CDR3: TGTGCCAGCAGCTTGCTGACTAGCCCAGCAACCGATACGCAGTATTTT. This chain joins TRBV7-9 and TRBJ2-3; TRBD2 aligns across 7 bases. This CDR3 is built from 16 residues. J lost 6 bases, V lost 3 bases, and 12 bases had no gene match. Germline lookup yields CDR1 SEHNR and CDR2 FQNEAQ (reference sequence).

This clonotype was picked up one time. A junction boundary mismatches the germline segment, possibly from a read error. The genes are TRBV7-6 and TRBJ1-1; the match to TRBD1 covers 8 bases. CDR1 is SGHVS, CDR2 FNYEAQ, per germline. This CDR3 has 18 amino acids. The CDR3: CARSLVPNPQGVNTEAFF. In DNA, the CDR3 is TGTGCCAGAAGCTTAGTACCCAACCCACAGGGGGTGAACACTGAAGCTTTCTTT.

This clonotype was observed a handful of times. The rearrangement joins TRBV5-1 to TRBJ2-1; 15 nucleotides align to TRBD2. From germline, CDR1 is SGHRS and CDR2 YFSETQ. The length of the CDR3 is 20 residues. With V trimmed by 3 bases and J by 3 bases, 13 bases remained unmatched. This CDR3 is CASSSGTSGGPTFLYNEQFF. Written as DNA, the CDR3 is TGCGCCAGCAGCTCCGGGACTAGCGGGGGGCCCACTTTCCTCTACAATGAGCAGTTCTTC.

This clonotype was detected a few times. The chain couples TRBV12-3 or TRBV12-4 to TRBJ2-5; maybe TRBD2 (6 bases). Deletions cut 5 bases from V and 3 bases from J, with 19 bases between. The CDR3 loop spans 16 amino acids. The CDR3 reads CASSHSSNSGKETQYF. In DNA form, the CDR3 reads TGTGCCAGCAGTCATAGCTCTAATAGCGGAAAAGAGACCCAGTACTTC.

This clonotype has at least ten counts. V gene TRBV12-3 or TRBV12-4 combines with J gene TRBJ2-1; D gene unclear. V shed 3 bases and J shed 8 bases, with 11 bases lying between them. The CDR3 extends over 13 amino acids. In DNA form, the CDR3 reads TGTGCCAGCAGTTTCGCCACTCCCCATGAGCAGTTCTTC. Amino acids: CASSFATPHEQFF.

The CDR3 here is CTSSQGTGVVRSRPDNEQFF. CDR3 DNA: TGCACCAGCAGCCAAGGGACGGGAGTAGTGCGGTCCCGGCCGGACAATGAGCAGTTCTTC. The chain carries TRBV1 and TRBJ2-1; the DNA was not used to check the table's D call, TRBD1. TRBV1 is designated a pseudogene. The CDR3 extends over 20 amino acids.

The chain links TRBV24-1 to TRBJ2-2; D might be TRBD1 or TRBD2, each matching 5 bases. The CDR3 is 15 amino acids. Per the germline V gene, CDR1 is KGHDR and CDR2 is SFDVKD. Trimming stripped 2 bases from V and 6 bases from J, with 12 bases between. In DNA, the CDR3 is TGTGCCACCAGTGATTCCGGGACCCTGCCCGGGGAGCTGTTTTTT. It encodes CATSDSGTLPGELFF.

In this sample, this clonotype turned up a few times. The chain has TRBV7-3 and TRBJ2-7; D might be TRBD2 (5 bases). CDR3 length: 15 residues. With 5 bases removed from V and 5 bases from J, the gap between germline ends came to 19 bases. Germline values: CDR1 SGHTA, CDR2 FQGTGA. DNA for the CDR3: TGTGCCAGCAGCCCCTCGGGGAACAAGGGTCACGAGCAGTACTTC. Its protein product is CASSPSGNKGHEQYF. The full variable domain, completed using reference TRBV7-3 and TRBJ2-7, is GAGVSQTPSNKVTEKGKYVELRCDPISGHTALYWYRQSLGQGPEFLIYFQGTGAADDSGLPNDRFFAVRPEGSVSTLKIQRTERGDSAVYLCASSPSGNKGHEQYFGPGTRLTVT.